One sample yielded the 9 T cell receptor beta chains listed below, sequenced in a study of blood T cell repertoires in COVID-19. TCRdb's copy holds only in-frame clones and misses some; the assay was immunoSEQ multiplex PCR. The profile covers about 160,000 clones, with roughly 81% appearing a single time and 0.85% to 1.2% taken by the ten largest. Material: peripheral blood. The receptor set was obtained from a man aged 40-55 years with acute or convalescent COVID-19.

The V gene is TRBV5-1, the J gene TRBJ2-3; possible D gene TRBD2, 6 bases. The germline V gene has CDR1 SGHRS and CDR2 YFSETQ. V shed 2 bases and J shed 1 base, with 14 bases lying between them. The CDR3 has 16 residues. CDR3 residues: CASSLGGTHGTDTQYF. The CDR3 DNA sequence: TGCGCCAGCAGCTTAGGCGGGACGCATGGCACAGATACGCAGTATTTT.

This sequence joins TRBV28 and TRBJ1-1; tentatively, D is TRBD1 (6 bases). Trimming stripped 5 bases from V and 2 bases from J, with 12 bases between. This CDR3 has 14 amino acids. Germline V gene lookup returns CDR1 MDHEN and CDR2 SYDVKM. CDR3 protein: CASSLSGGNTEAFF. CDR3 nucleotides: TGTGCCAGCAGTCTTTCGGGGGGCAACACTGAAGCTTTCTTT.

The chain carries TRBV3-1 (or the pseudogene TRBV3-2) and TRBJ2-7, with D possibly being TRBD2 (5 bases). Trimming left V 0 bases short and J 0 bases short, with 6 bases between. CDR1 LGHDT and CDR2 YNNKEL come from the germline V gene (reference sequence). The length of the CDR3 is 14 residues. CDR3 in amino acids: CASSQERDSYEQYF. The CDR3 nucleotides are TGTGCCAGCAGCCAAGAACGGGACTCCTACGAGCAGTACTTC.

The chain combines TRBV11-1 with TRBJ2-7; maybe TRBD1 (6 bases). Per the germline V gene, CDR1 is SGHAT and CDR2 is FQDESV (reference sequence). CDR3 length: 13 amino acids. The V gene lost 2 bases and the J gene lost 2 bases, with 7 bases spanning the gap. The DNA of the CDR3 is TGTGCCAGCAGCTTAACAGGGACCTACGAGCAGTACTTC. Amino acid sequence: CASSLTGTYEQYF. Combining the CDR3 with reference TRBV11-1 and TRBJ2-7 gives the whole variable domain EAEVAQSPRYKITEKSQAVAFWCDPISGHATLYWYRQILGQGPELLVQFQDESVVDDSQLPKDRFSAERLKGVDSTLKIQPAELGDSAMYLCASSLTGTYEQYFGPGTRLTVT.

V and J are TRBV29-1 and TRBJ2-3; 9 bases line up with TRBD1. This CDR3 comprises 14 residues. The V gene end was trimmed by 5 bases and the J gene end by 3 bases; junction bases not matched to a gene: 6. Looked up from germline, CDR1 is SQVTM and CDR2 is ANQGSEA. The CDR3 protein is CSVHGQGSTDTQYF. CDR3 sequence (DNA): TGCAGCGTTCACGGACAGGGGTCAACAGATACGCAGTATTTT.

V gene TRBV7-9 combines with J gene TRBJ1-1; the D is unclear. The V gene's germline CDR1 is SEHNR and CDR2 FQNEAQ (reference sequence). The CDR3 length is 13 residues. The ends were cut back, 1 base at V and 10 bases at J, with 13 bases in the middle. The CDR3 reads CASSLEGYSGAFF. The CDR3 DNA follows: TGTGCCAGCAGCTTAGAAGGGTACAGCGGAGCTTTCTTT. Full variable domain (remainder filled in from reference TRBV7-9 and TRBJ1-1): DTGVSQNPRHKITKRGQNVTFRCDPISEHNRLYWYRQTLGQGPEFLTYFQNEAQLEKSRLLSDRFSAERPKGSFSTLEIQRTEQGDSAMYLCASSLEGYSGAFFGQGTRLTVV.

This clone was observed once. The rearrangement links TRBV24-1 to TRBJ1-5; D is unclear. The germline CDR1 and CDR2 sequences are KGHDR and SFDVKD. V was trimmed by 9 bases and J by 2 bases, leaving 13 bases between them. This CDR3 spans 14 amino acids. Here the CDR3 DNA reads TGTGCCACCTCTTCAGGTCTGCGCAATCAGCCCCAGCATTTT. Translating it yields CATSSGLRNQPQHF.

DNA of the CDR3: TGTGCCAGCATGGGGCAGGCAAATTCACCCCTCCACTTT. It codes for CASMGQANSPLHF. The V and J genes are TRBV7-9 and TRBJ1-6; D might be TRBD1 (5 bases). The CDR3 has 13 amino acids. With 7 bases removed from V and 7 bases from J, the gap between germline ends came to 11 bases. CDR1 is SEHNR and CDR2 is FQNEAQ in the germline V gene (reference sequence).

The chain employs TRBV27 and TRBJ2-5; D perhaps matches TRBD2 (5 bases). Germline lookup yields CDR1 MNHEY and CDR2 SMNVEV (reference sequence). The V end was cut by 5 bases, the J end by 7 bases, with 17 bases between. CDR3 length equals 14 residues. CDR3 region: CASSAGRLSGTQYF. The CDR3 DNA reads TGTGCCAGCAGTGCAGGTAGACTAAGCGGGACCCAGTACTTC.